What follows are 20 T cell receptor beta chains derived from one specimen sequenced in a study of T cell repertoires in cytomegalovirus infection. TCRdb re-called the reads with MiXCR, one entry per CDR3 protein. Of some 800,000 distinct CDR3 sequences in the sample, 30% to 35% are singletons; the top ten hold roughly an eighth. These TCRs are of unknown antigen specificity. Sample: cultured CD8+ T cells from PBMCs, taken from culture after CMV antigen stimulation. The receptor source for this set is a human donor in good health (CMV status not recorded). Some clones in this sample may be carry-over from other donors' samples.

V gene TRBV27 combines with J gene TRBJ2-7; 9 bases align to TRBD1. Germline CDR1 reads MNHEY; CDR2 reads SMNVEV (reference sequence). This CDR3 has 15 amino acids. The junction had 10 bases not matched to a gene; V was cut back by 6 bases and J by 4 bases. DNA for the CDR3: TGTGCCAGCAGCATCACCCCGGGACAGGGTTACGAGCAGTACGTC. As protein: CASSITPGQGYEQYV.

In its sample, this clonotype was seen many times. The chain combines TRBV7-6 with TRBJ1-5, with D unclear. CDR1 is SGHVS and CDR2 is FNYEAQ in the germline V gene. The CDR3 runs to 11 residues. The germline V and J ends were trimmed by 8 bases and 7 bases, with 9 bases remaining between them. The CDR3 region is CASGSGQPQHF. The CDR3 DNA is TGTGCCAGCGGATCTGGACAGCCCCAGCATTTT.

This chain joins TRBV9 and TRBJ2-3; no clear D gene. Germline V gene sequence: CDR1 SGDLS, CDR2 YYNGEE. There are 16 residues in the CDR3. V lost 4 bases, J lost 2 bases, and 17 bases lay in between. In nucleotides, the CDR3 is TGTGCCAGCAGCATTGGAAGGGAAAGTGTCACAGATACGCAGTATTTT. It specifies CASSIGRESVTDTQYF.

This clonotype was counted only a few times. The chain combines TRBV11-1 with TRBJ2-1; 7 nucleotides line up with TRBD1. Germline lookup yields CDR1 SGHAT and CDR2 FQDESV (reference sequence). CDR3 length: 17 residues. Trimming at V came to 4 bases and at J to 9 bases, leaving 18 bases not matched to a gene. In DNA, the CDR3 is TGTGCCAGCAGCTACCCTGGGACAGCCTATGAATCGGGTGAGCAGTTCTTC. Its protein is CASSYPGTAYESGEQFF.

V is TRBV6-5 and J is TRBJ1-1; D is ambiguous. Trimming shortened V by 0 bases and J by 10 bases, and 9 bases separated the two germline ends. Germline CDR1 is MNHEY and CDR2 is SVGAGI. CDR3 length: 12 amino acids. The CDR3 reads CASSYSAGIAFF. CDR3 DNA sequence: TGTGCCAGCAGTTACTCGGCCGGGATAGCTTTCTTT.

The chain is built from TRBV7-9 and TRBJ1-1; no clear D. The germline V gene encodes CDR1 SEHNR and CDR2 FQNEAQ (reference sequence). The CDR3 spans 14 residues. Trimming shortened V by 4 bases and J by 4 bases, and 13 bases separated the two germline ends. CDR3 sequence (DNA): TGTGCCAGCAGCTCCGCTAGGACTGGCACTGAAGCTTTCTTT. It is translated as CASSSARTGTEAFF.

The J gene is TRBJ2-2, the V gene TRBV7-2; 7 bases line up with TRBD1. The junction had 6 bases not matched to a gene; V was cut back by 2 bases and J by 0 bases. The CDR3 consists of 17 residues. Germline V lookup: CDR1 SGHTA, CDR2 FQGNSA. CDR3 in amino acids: CASSLPQGESNTGELFF. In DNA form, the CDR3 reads TGTGCCAGCAGCTTACCGCAGGGGGAATCGAACACCGGGGAGCTGTTTTTT.

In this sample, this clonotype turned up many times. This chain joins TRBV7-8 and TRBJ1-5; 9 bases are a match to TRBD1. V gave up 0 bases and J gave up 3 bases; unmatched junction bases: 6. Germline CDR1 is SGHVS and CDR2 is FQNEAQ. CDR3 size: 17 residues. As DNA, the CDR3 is TGTGCCAGCAGCTTAGCTGCCGGGACAGGGTACAATCAGCCCCAGCATTTT. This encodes CASSLAAGTGYNQPQHF.

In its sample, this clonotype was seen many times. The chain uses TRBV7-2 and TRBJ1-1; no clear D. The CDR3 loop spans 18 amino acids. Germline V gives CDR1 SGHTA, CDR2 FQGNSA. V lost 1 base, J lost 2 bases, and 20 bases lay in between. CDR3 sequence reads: CASSLVYISPLINTEAFF. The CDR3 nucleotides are TGTGCCAGCAGCTTAGTGTACATCTCCCCCCTGATCAACACTGAAGCTTTCTTT.

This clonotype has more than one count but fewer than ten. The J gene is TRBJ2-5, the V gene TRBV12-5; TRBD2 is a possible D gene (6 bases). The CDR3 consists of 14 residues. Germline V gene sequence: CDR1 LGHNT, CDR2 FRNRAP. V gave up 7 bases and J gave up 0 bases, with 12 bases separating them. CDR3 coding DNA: TGTGCTAGTGCCATAGCGGAGTACCAAGAGACCCAGTACTTC. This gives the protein CASAIAEYQETQYF.

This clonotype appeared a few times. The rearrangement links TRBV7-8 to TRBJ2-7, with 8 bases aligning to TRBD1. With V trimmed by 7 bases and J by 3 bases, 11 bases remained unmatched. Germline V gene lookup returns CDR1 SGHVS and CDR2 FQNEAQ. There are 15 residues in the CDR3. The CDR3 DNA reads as TGTGCCAGCAACTACCCCGGGACAGGCGGCTACGAGCAGTACTTC. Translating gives CASNYPGTGGYEQYF.

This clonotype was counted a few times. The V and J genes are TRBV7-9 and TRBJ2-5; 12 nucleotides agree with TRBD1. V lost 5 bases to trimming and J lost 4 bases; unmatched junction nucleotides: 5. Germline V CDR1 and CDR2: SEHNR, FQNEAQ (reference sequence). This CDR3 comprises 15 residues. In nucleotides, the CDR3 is TGTGCCAGCAGCCAAGGGACAGGGGGCAGAGAGACCCAGTACTTC. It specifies CASSQGTGGRETQYF.

The CDR3 sequence: CASSLRGLENIQYF. CDR3 nucleotide sequence: TGTGCCAGCAGCTTGAGAGGGCTGGAAAACATTCAGTACTTC. This chain links TRBV5-5 with TRBJ2-4; D might be TRBD2 (5 bases). The germline V and J ends were trimmed by 1 base and 5 bases, with 10 bases remaining between them. CDR1 SGHKS and CDR2 YYEKEE come from the germline V gene (reference sequence). The CDR3 loop spans 14 amino acids.

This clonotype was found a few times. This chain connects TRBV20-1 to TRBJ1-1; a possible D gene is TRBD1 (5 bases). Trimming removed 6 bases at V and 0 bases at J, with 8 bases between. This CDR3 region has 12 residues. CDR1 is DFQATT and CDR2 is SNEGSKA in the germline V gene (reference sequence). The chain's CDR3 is CSAYRMNTEAFF. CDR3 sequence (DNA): TGCAGTGCATACAGGATGAACACTGAAGCTTTCTTT.

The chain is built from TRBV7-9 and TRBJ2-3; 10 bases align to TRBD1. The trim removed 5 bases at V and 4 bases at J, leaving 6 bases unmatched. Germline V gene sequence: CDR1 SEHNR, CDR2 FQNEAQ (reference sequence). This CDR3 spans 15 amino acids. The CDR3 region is CASSIGTGDPDTQYF. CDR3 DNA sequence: TGTGCCAGCAGCATCGGGACAGGGGACCCAGATACGCAGTATTTT.

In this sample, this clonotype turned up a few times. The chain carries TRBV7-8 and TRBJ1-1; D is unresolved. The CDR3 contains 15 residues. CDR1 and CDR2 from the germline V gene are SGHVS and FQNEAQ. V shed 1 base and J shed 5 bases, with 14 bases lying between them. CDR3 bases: TGTGCCAGCAGCTTAGGGCAGGACCTCATGACTGAAGCTTTCTTT. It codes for CASSLGQDLMTEAFF.

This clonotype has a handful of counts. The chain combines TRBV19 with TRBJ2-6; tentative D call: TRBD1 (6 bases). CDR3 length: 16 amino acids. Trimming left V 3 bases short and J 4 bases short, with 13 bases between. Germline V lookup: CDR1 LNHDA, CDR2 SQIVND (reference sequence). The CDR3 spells CASSMETGTGANVLTF. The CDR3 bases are TGTGCCAGTAGTATGGAGACAGGAACGGGGGCCAACGTCCTGACTTTC.

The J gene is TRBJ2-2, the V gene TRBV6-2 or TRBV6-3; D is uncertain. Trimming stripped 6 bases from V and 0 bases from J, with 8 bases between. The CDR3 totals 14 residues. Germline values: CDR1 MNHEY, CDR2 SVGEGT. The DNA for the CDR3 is TGTGCCAGCAGCCGGCAGCCGAACACCGGGGAGCTGTTTTTT. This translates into CASSRQPNTGELFF.

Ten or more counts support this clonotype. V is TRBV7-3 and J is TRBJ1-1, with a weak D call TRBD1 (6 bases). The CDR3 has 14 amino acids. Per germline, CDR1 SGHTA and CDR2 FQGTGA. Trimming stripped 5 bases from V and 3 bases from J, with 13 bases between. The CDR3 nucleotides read TGTGCCAGCAGCCCCGGGGAGGGGGACACTGAAGCTTTCTTT. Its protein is CASSPGEGDTEAFF. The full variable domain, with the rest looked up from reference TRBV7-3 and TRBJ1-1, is GAGVSQTPSNKVTEKGKYVELRCDPISGHTALYWYRQSLGQGPEFLIYFQGTGAADDSGLPNDRFFAVRPEGSVSTLKIQRTERGDSAVYLCASSPGEGDTEAFFGQGTRLTVV.

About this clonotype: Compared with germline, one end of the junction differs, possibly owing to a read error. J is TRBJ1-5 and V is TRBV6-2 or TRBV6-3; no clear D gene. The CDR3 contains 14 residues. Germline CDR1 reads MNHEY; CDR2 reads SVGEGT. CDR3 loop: CASSHGIGNQSQHF. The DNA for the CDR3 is TGTGCCAGCAGTCACGGGATCGGCAATCAGTCCCAGCATTTT.